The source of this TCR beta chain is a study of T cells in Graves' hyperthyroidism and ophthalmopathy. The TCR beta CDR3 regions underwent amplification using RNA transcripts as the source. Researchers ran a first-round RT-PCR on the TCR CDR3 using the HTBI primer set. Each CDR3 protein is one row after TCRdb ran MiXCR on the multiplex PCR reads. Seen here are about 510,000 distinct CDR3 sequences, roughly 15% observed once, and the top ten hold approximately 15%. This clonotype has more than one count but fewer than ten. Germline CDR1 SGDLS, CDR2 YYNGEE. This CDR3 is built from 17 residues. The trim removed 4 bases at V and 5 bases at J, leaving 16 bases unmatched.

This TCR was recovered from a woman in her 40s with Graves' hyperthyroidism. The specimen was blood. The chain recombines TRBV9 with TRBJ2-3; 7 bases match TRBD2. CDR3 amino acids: CASSSPARGGPGDTQYF. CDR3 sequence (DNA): TGTGCCAGCAGCTCCCCAGCGAGGGGAGGGCCTGGAGATACGCAGTATTTT.